A single sample is the source of the 5 T cell receptor beta chains below, sequenced in a study of PD-1 blockade in classical Hodgkin lymphoma. With no exception, relapse followed autologous stem cell transplantation in all patients, and brentuximab vedotin exposure varied. CD4+ T cells were purified from thawed PBMCs by magnetic negative selection. Assay used: immunoSEQ multiplex PCR; TCRdb lists only in-frame clones, some missing. The sample carries tens of thousands of clones, around 84% recorded once. Sequenced here: CD4+ T cells from blood, sampled at baseline. Receptor source: a human donor with classical Hodgkin lymphoma.

V and J are TRBV5-4 and TRBJ2-3, with 12 bases lining up with TRBD2. The germline gives CDR1 SGHNT, CDR2 YYREEE (reference sequence). Germline trimming cut 4 bases from V and 2 bases from J; bases unmatched to any gene: 5. The CDR3 length is 16 residues. The DNA of the CDR3 is TGTGCCAGCAGCCCGAGGACTAGCGGGGTCACAGATACGCAGTATTTT. Translated: CASSPRTSGVTDTQYF.

V and J are TRBV6-1 and TRBJ1-2; the D gene is possibly TRBD1 (5 bases). V dropped 1 base and J dropped 6 bases, with 9 bases sitting between them. Germline lookup yields CDR1 MNHNS and CDR2 SASEGT. This CDR3 region has 13 residues. As DNA, the CDR3 is TGTGCCAGCAGTGAAGGGGGGAGGGATGGCTACACCTTC. As protein: CASSEGGRDGYTF.

This clone was recorded a few times. J is TRBJ2-3 and V is TRBV7-2, with D maybe TRBD2 (7 bases). The germline CDR1 and CDR2 sequences are SGHTA and FQGNSA. The germline V and J ends were trimmed by 7 bases and 4 bases, with 18 bases remaining between them. This CDR3 is 15 amino acids long. The CDR3 DNA reads as TGTGCCAGCAACCCACAGGGACTAAGCGCAGATACGCAGTATTTT. Its translation is CASNPQGLSADTQYF.

The chain joins TRBV28 to TRBJ2-7, with D perhaps assigned TRBD1 or TRBD2 (5 bases each). Germline CDR1 is MDHEN and CDR2 is SYDVKM. The length of the CDR3 is 14 residues. V was pared by 2 bases and J by 3 bases, with 11 bases between. CDR3 nucleotides: TGTGCCAGCAGTTTAAGCCGGGACGGCTACGAGCAGTACTTC. Protein sequence: CASSLSRDGYEQYF.

The genes are TRBV7-7 and TRBJ2-1; no clear D gene. The V end was cut by 5 bases, the J end by 3 bases, with 11 bases between. The germline gives CDR1 SSHAT, CDR2 FNYEAQ (reference sequence). The CDR3 is 14 amino acids. In DNA, the CDR3 is TGTGCCAGCAGCCTCGACGGTAGCTACAATGAGCAGTTCTTC. It encodes CASSLDGSYNEQFF.